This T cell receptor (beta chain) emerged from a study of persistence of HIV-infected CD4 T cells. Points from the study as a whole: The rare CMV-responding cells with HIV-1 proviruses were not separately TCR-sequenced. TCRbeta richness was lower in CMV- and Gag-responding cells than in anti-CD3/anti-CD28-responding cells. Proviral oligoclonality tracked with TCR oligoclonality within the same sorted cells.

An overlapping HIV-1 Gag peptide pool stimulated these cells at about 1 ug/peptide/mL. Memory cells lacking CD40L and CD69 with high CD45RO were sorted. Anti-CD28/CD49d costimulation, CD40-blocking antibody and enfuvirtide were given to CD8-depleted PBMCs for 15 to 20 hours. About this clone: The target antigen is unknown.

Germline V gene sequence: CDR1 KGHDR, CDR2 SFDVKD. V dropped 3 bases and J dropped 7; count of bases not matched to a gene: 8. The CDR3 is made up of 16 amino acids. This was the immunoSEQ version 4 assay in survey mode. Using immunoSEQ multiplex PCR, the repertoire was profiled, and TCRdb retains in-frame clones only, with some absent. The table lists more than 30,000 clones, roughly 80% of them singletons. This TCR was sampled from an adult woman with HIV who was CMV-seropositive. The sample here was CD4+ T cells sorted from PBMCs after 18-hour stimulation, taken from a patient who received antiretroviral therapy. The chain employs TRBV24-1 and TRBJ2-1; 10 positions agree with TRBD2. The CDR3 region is CATSDPSGRTWNEQFF. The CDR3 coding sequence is TGTGCCACCAGTGATCCTAGCGGGAGAACGTGGAATGAGCAGTTCTTC.